Included here is one TCR beta chain sequence, with context. Its antigen is unknown. The data originate from a study of T-cell reconstitution after alpha-beta-depleted transplantation in children. Study results and limitations: Reports say that about two months after transplant, the alpha-beta T cells came out of several hundred graft clones that had expanded.

TCRbeta library preparation incorporated unique molecular identifiers. TCRdb reprocessed the PCR reads via MiXCR and lists one record per CDR3 protein. The table records about 200,000 distinct CDR3 sequences, roughly 8.3% of them present only once. Germline CDR1 and CDR2: SQVTM and ANQGSEA. The CDR3 spans 12 residues. Sequencing used PBMCs, mostly from graft donor cells, obtained 360 days after TCRalphabeta/CD19-depleted stem cell transplant. V is TRBV29-1 and J is TRBJ1-1, with 8 positions matching TRBD1. This receptor was obtained from a male patient aged 2 to 9 who had a stem cell transplant for acute myeloid leukemia, so the T cells may come from the graft donor. The CDR3 sequence: CIVGQGGTEAFF. In DNA, the CDR3 is TGCATCGTAGGACAGGGTGGAACTGAAGCTTTCTTT. The whole variable domain, remainder taken from reference TRBV29-1 and TRBJ1-1, is SAVISQKPSRDICQRGTSLTIQCQVDSQVTMMFWYRQQPGQSLTLIATANQGSEATYESGFVIDKFPISRPNLTFSTLTVSNMSPEDSSIYLCIVGQGGTEAFFGQGTRLTVV.